A single sample is the source of the 5 T cell receptor beta chains below, sequenced in a study of identical twins. MiXCR, run by TCRdb on the 5' RACE reads, gives a single entry per CDR3 protein. The sample gives roughly 280,000 distinct CDR3 sequences, 8% to 9.5% of which show up once; about 7.1% is in the top ten. The sample was also reused in another study, on yellow fever vaccine responses in identical twins.

The specimen sequenced was CD8+ T cells sorted from blood. All receptors derive from a woman aged 18-35 years in good health.

This clonotype was counted many times. The chain has TRBV10-3 and TRBJ2-7; the match to TRBD1 covers 9 bases. Losses at the gene ends were 8 bases for V and 2 bases for J; bases not matched to a gene: 1. Germline CDR1 ENHRY, CDR2 SYGVKD. The length of the CDR3 is 12 residues. CDR3 sequence (DNA): TGTGCCATCGGGACAGGGACCTACGAGCAGTACTTC. It codes for CAIGTGTYEQYF.

This clonotype was detected only a few times. V gene TRBV27 combines with J gene TRBJ2-7, with a possible D match to TRBD2 (6 bases). The CDR3 is 14 residues long. Trimming cost V 8 bases and J 4 bases, with 18 bases left between them. Per the germline V gene, CDR1 is MNHEY and CDR2 is SMNVEV (reference sequence). The CDR3 sequence is CASRNGTGAYEQYF. The CDR3 DNA is TGTGCCAGCCGGAACGGGACGGGAGCTTACGAGCAGTACTTC.

This clonotype was observed a handful of times. The chain recombines TRBV24-1 with TRBJ2-7, with a possible D match to TRBD1 (6 bases). The CDR3 runs 14 residues. V was trimmed by 4 bases and J by 2 bases, leaving 11 bases between them. Germline V CDR1 and CDR2: KGHDR, SFDVKD. Here the CDR3 reads CATSETGTPYEQYF. The CDR3 nucleotides are TGTGCCACCAGTGAGACCGGGACACCCTACGAGCAGTACTTC.

This clonotype came up a few times. V is TRBV30 and J is TRBJ1-4; D possibly corresponds to TRBD1 (5 bases). The CDR3 length is 12 residues. The V gene's germline CDR1 is GTSNPN and CDR2 SVGIG (reference sequence). With 3 bases removed from V and 6 bases from J, the gap between germline ends came to 8 bases. This chain's CDR3 is CAWSVGDEKLFF. CDR3 in DNA: TGTGCCTGGAGCGTGGGGGATGAAAAACTGTTTTTT.

The chain links TRBV5-4 to TRBJ2-5; 8 bases match TRBD1. J was trimmed by 3 bases and V by 4 bases; bases with no gene match: 11. The CDR3 length is 16 residues. Germline lookup yields CDR1 SGHNT and CDR2 YYREEE (reference sequence). CDR3 sequence (DNA): TGTGCCAGCAGCAAGACTCGGACAGGGACGGAAGAGACCCAGTACTTC. Its translation is CASSKTRTGTEETQYF. Full variable domain (outside the CDR3, taken from reference TRBV5-4 and TRBJ2-5): ETGVTQSPTHLIKTRGQQVTLRCSSQSGHNTVSWYQQALGQGPQFIFQYYREEENGRGNFPPRFSGLQFPNYSSELNVNALELDDSALYLCASSKTRTGTEETQYFGPGTRLLVL.